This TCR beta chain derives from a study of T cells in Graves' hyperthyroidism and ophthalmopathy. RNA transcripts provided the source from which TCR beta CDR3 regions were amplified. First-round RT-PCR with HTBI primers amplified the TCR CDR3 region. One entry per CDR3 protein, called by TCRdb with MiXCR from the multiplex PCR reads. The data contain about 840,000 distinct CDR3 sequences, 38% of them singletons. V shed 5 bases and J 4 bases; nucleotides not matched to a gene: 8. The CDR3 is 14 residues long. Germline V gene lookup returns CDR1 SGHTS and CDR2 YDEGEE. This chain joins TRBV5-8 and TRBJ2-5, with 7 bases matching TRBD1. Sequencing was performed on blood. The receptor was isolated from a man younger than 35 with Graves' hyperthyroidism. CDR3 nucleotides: TGTGCCAGCAGAGGCTTAGGGGGCAGAGAGACCCAGTACTTC. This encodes CASRGLGGRETQYF.